Shown below are 8 T cell receptor beta chains from a single sample sequenced in a study of T cells in Graves' hyperthyroidism and ophthalmopathy (dated by TCRdb to between 2018 and 2020). The library was built by means of multiplex PCR. The data were produced on an Illumina HiSeq 2000. Amplification of TCR beta CDR3 regions was carried out from RNA transcripts. A first-round RT-PCR of the TCR CDR3 used the HTBI primer set with the Qiagen OneStep RT-PCR kit. TCRdb's own reprocessing of the public reads used fastp at Q25 and MiXCR and kept productive beta chains. Each CDR3 protein gets just one entry, which takes the most common genes and DNA from the rows behind it. Within this sample are over 700,000 distinct CDR3 sequences, with about two fifths of them counted one time only. 8.9% of the sample lies in the top ten. The sequencing sample was made of blood. Source of these receptors: a man aged 18 to 29 with Graves' hyperthyroidism.

This clonotype has only a few counts. Germline is not matched at one junction end, which may reflect a read error. This chain joins TRBV4-1 and TRBJ2-5; D call uncertain. This CDR3 is 14 amino acids long. Germline lookup yields CDR1 MGHRA and CDR2 YSYEKL. The CDR3 DNA reads as TGTGCCAGCAGCGTACTAACGACTGGAGAGACCCAGTACTTC. Translating gives CASSVLTTGETQYF.

V usage is TRBV19 and J usage is TRBJ1-2; TRBD1 might be the D (6 bases). Trimming cost V 5 bases and J 5 bases, with 15 bases left between them. The CDR3 totals 14 residues. The V gene's germline CDR1 is LNHDA and CDR2 SQIVND (reference sequence). Here the CDR3 reads CASSPGTPDYGYTF. For the CDR3, the DNA is TGTGCCAGTAGTCCCGGGACACCCGATTATGGCTACACCTTC. The whole variable domain, filled in from reference TRBV19 and TRBJ1-2, reads DGGITQSPKYLFRKEGQNVTLSCEQNLNHDAMYWYRQDPGQGLRLIYYSQIVNDFQKGDIAEGYSVSREKKESFPLTVTSAQKNPTAFYLCASSPGTPDYGYTFGSGTRLTVV.

This clonotype was observed at least ten times. This chain connects TRBV29-1 to TRBJ1-1; weak D call: TRBD1 (6 bases). Between the trimmed V and J ends, which lost 4 bases and 6 bases, there was a span of 24 bases. Looked up from germline, CDR1 is SQVTM and CDR2 is ANQGSEA. This CDR3 region has 16 residues. The CDR3 here is CSVALRDTPRGAEAFF. The CDR3 coding sequence is TGCAGCGTTGCCCTCCGGGACACGCCTCGGGGGGCTGAAGCTTTCTTT.

The chain has TRBV20-1 and TRBJ2-2; unclear D gene. Germline CDR1 and CDR2: DFQATT and SNEGSKA (reference sequence). V lost 1 base to trimming and J lost 1 base, with 4 bases between them. The CDR3 covers 13 residues. CDR3 residues: CSARVLNTGELFF. Here the CDR3 DNA reads TGCAGTGCTAGAGTGTTGAACACCGGGGAGCTGTTTTTT.

This clonotype was observed a handful of times. V usage is TRBV11-3 and J usage is TRBJ2-7; D gene ambiguous. The germline V gene has CDR1 SGHNT and CDR2 YENEEA. The length of the CDR3 is 14 residues. V lost 3 bases to trimming and J lost 5 bases, with 14 bases between them. The CDR3 DNA is TGTGCCAGCAGCTTCCTGGCAGAGCAGAACGAGCAGTACTTC. It specifies CASSFLAEQNEQYF.

The chain has TRBV7-2 and TRBJ2-7, with 8 nucleotides matching TRBD2. The CDR3 totals 13 residues. Unmatched junction bases numbered 9, after V lost 8 bases and J lost 6 bases. CDR1 is SGHTA and CDR2 is FQGNSA in the germline V gene. DNA of the CDR3: TGTGCCAGCGGTCAAGCGGGAGAAGGCGAGCAGTACTTC. It is translated as CASGQAGEGEQYF.

In DNA, the CDR3 is TGTGCCATCACTAGCGGGGGCCAAGAGACCCAGTACTTC. Translated, it gives CAITSGGQETQYF. This chain joins TRBV10-3 and TRBJ2-5; 10 bases are a match to TRBD2. Losses at the gene ends were 7 bases for V and 1 base for J; bases not matched to a gene: 0. The CDR3 runs to 13 residues. CDR1 ENHRY and CDR2 SYGVKD come from the germline V gene.

V is TRBV7-3 and J is TRBJ1-2, with 7 bases identical to TRBD1. Germline V gene data show CDR1 as SGHTA and CDR2 as FQGTGA. Trimming at V came to 6 bases and at J to 7 bases, leaving 11 bases not matched to a gene. This CDR3 region has 14 residues. The CDR3 is CASRQYTGEAGYTF. DNA of the CDR3: TGTGCCAGCAGGCAATATACAGGGGAGGCTGGCTACACCTTC. The full variable domain, its missing parts supplied by reference TRBV7-3 and TRBJ1-2, is GAGVSQTPSNKVTEKGKYVELRCDPISGHTALYWYRQSLGQGPEFLIYFQGTGAADDSGLPNDRFFAVRPEGSVSTLKIQRTERGDSAVYLCASRQYTGEAGYTFGSGTRLTVV.